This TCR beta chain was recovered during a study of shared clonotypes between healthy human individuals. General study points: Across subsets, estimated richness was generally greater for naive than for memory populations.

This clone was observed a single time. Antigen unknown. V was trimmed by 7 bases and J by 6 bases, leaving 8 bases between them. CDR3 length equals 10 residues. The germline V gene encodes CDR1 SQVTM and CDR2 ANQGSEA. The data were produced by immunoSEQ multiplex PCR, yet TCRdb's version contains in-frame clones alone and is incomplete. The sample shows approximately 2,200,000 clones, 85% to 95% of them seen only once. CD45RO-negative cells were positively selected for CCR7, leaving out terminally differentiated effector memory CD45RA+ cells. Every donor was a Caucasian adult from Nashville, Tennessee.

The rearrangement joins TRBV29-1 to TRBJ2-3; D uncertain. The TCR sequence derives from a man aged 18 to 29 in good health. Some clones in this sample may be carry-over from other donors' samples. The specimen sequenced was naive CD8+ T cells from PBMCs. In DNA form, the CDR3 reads TGCAGCGGCCTCTTTGATACGCAGTATTTT. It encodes CSGLFDTQYF.